This T cell receptor beta chain was documented in a study of T cells in Graves' hyperthyroidism and ophthalmopathy. About the research overall: Peripheral blood draws took place at initial diagnosis, ahead of any treatment. Regarding the study as a whole: In the analysis, a 13 V-J model separated ophthalmopathy from stable hyperthyroidism.

Patients between 18 and 65 years old had hyperthyroidism, newly diagnosed and lasting under 2 months. Not enrolled were patients with uncontrolled infection, other autoimmune disease, pregnancy or lactation. What was amplified from RNA transcripts were TCR beta CDR3 regions. Primed by the HTBI set, a first-round RT-PCR was run on the TCR CDR3. One entry per CDR3 protein results from TCRdb running MiXCR on the multiplex PCR reads. The table has about 290,000 distinct CDR3 sequences, roughly 15% seen once. This clonotype was recorded many times. Its antigen is currently unknown. Germline V gene data show CDR1 as MDHEN and CDR2 as SYDVKM. The CDR3 totals 16 residues. The V end lost 6 bases, the J end lost 0 bases, and 15 bases lay between the germline ends.

The sequenced material came from blood. The receptor was derived from a woman aged 35 to 49 with Graves' hyperthyroidism. The V gene is TRBV28, the J gene TRBJ2-1, with D perhaps assigned TRBD1 or TRBD2 (5 bases each). This CDR3 is CASRLRDASSYNEQFF. In DNA, the CDR3 is TGTGCCAGCAGGCTTAGGGACGCCAGCTCCTACAATGAGCAGTTCTTC.